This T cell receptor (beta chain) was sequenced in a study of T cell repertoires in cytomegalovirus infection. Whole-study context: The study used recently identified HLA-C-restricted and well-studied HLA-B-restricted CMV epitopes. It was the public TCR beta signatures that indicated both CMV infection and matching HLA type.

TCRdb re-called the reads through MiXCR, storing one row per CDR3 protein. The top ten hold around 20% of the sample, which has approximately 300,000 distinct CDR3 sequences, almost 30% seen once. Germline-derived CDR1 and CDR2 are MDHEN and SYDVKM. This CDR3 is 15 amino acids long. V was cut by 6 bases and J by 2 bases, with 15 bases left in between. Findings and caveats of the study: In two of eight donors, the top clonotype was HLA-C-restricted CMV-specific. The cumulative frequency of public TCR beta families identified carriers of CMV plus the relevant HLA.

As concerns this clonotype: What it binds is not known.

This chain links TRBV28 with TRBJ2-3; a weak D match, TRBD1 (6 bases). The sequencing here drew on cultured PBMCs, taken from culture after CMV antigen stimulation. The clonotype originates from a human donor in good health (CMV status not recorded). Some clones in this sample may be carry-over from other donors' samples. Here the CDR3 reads CASRRTPGDTDTQYF. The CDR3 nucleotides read TGTGCCAGCAGGCGGACGCCAGGGGACACAGATACGCAGTATTTT.